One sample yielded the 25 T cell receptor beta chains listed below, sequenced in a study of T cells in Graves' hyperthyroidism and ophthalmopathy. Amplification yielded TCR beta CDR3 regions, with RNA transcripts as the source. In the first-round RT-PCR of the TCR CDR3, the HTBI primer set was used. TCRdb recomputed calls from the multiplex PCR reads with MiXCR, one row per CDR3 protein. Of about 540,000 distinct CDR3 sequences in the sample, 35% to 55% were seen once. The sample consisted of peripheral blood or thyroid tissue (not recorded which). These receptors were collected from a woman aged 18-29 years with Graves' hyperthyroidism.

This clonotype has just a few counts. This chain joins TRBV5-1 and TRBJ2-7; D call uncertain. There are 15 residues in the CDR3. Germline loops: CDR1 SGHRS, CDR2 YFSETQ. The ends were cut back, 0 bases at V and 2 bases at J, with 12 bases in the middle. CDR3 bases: TGCGCCAGCAGCTTGGCGGGTCCTCGGGCCTACGAGCAGTACTTC. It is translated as CASSLAGPRAYEQYF.

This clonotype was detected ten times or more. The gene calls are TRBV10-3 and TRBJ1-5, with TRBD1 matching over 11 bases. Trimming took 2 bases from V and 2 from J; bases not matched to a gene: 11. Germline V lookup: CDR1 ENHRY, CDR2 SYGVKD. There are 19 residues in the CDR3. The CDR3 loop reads CAISEGLGTGGLGNQPQHF. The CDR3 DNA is TGTGCCATCAGTGAGGGTCTCGGGACAGGGGGTCTCGGCAATCAGCCCCAGCATTTT.

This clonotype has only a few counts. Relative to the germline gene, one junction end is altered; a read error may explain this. The CDR3 DNA reads TGCGCCAGCAGCCAAGTAATAGCAGGGTCCAACTATGGCTACACCTTC. Its protein is CASSQVIAGSNYGYTF. The chain has TRBV7-3 and TRBJ1-2; TRBD1 might be the D (5 bases). CDR1 SGHTA and CDR2 FQGTGA come from the germline V gene. The CDR3 runs 16 residues. Full variable domain (outside the CDR3, taken from reference TRBV7-3 and TRBJ1-2): GAGVSQTPSNKVTEKGKYVELRCDPISGHTALYWYRQSLGQGPEFLIYFQGTGAADDSGLPNDRFFAVRPEGSVSTLKIQRTERGDSAVYLCASSQVIAGSNYGYTFGSGTRLTVV.

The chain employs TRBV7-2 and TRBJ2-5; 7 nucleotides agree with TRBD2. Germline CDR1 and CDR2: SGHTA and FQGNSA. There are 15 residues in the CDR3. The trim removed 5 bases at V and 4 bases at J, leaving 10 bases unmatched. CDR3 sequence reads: CASSPQWGGRETQYF. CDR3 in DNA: TGTGCCAGCAGCCCGCAATGGGGGGGGAGAGAGACCCAGTACTTC.

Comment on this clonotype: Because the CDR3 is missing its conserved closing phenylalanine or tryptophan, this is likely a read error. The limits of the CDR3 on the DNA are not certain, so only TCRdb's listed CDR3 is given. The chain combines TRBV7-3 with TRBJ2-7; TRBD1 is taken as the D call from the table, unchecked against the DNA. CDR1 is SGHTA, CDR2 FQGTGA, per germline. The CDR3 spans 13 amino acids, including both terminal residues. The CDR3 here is CASSLDPGIVGHS.

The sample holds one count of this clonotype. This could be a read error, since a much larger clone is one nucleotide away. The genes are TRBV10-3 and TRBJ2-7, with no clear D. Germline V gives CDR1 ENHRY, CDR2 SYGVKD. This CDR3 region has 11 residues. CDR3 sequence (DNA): TGTGCCGTCAGGCAAGCTGACGAGCAGTACTTC. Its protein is CAVRQADEQYF.

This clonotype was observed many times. For the CDR3, the DNA is TGTGCCAGCAGCCAAAGTGTCCGAGAGACCCAGTACTTC. It codes for CASSQSVRETQYF. The J gene is TRBJ2-5, the V gene TRBV14; D is undetermined. Looked up from germline, CDR1 is SGHDN and CDR2 is FVKESK. Trimming stripped 2 bases from V and 4 bases from J, with 8 bases between. The CDR3 runs to 13 residues. Together with reference TRBV14 and TRBJ2-5, the CDR3 gives the full variable domain: EAGVTQFPSHSVIEKGQTVTLRCDPISGHDNLYWYRRVMGKEIKFLLHFVKESKQDESGMPNNRFLAERTGGTYSTLKVQPAELEDSGVYFCASSQSVRETQYFGPGTRLLVL.

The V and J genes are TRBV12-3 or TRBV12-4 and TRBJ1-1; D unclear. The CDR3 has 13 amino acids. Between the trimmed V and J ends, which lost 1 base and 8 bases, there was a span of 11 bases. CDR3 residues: CASSLGSGLEAFF. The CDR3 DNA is TGTGCCAGCAGTTTAGGGTCAGGCCTAGAAGCTTTCTTT.

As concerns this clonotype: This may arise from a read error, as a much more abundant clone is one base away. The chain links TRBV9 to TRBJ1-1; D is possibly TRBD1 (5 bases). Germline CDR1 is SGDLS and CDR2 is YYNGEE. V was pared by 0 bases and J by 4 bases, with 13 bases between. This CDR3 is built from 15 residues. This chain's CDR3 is CASSVATAMSTEAFF. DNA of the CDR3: TGTGCCAGCAGCGTAGCGACAGCCATGAGCACTGAAGCTTTCTTT.

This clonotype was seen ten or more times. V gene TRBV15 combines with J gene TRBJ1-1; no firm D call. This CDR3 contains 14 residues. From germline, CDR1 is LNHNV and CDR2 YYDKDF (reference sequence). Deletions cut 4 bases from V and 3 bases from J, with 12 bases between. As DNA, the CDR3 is TGTGCCACCAGCATTCTGGACCGGTACACTGAAGCTTTCTTT. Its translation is CATSILDRYTEAFF.

The CDR3 loop reads CASSGQPTNEKLFF. The CDR3 region has the DNA TGCGCCAGCAGCGGACAGCCAACTAATGAAAAACTGTTTTTT. The rearrangement uses TRBV5-1 and TRBJ1-4; a weak D match, TRBD1 (6 bases). The CDR3 totals 14 residues. Germline CDR1 SGHRS, CDR2 YFSETQ. The V end lost 4 bases, the J end lost 0 bases, and 7 bases lay between the germline ends.

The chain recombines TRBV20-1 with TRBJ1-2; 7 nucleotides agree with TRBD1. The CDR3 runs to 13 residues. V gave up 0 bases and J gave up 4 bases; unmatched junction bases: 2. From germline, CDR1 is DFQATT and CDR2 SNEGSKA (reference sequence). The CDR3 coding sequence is TGCAGTGCTAGAGACCGGGACAGCTATGGCTACACCTTC. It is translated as CSARDRDSYGYTF.

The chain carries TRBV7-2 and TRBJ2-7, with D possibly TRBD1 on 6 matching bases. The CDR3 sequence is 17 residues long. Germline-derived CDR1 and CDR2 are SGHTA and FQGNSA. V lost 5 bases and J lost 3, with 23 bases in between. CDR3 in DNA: TGTGCCAGCAGCCCAGGGGTAGTTGTCAACACCTACTACGAGCAGTACTTC. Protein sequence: CASSPGVVVNTYYEQYF. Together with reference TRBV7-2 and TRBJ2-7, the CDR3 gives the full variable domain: GAGVSQSPSNKVTEKGKDVELRCDPISGHTALYWYRQSLGQGLEFLIYFQGNSAPDKSGLPSDRFSAERTGGSVSTLTIQRTQQEDSAVYLCASSPGVVVNTYYEQYFGPGTRLTVT.

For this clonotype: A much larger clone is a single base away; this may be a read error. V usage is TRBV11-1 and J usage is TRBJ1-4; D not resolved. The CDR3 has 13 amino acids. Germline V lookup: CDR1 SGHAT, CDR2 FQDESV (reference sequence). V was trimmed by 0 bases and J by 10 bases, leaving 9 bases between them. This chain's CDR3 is CASSLAPATKLFF. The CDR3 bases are TGTGCCAGCAGCTTAGCCCCGGCTACAAAACTGTTTTTT.

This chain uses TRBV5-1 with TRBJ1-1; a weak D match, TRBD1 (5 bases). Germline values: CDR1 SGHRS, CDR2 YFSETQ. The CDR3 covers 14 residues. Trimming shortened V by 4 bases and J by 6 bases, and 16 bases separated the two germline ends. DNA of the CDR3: TGCGCCAGCAGCCGGCTAGGGCAGGGCGCTGAAGCTTTCTTT. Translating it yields CASSRLGQGAEAFF.

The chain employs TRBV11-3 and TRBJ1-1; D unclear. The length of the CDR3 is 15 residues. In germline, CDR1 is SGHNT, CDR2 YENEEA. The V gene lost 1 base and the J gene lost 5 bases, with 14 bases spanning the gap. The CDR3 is CASSLALGQATEAFF. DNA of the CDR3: TGTGCCAGCAGCTTAGCTCTCGGTCAGGCAACTGAAGCTTTCTTT.

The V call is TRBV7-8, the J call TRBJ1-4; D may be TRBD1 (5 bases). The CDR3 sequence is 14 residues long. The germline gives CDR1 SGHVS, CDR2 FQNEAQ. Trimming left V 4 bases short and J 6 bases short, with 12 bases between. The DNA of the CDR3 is TGTGCCAGCAGCTCCTCGGGACTGGATGAAAAACTGTTTTTT. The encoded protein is CASSSSGLDEKLFF.

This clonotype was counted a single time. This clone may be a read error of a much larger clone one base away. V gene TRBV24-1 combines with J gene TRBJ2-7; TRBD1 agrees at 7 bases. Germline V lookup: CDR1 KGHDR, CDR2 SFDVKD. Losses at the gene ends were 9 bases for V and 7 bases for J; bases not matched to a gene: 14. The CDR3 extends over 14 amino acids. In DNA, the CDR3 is TGTGCCACCTCAGCGGCGACAGGGTCTAGGGAGCAGTACTTC. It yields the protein CATSAATGSREQYF.

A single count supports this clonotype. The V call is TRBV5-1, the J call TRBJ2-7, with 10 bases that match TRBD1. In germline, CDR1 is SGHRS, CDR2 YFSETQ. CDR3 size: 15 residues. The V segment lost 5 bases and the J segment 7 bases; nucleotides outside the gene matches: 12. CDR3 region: CASSTTGTGEREQYF. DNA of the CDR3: TGCGCCAGCAGTACCACCGGGACAGGGGAGAGGGAGCAGTACTTC.

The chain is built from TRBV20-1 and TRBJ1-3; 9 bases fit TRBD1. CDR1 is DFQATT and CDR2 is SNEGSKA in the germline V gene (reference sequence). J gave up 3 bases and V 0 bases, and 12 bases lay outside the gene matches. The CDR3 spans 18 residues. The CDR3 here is CSARDSQSGTGFGNTIYF. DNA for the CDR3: TGCAGTGCTAGAGATTCTCAATCCGGGACAGGGTTTGGAAACACCATATATTTT.

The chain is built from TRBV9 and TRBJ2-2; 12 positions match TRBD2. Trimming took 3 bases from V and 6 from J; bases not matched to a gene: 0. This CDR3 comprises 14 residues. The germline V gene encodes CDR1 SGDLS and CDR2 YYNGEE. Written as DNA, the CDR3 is TGTGCCAGCAGCGGACTAGCGGGAGCCGGGGAGCTGTTTTTT. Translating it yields CASSGLAGAGELFF.

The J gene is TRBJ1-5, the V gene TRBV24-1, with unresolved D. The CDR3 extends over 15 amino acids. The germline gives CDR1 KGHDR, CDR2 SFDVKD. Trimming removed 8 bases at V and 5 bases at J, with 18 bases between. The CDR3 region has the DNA TGTGCCACCACGGCACATACCACCGGGGATCAGCCCCAGCATTTT. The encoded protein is CATTAHTTGDQPQHF.

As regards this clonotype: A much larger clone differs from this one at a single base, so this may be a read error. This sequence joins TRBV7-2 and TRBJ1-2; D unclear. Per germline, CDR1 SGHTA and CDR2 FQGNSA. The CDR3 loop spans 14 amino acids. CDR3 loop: CAGSLVRQAYGYTF. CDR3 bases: TGTGCCGGCAGCTTAGTACGGCAGGCCTATGGCTACACCTTC.

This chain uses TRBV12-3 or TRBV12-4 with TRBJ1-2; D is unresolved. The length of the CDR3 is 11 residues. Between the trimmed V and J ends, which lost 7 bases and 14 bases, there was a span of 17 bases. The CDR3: CASTGGIIRTF. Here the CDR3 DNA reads TGTGCCAGCACGGGAGGGATCATACGAACCTTC.

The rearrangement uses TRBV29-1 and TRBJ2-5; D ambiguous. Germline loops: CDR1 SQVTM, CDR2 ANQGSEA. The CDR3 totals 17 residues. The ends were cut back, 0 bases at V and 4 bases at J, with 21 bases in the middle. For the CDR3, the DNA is TGCAGCGTTGAAGATCTCGAAAAGGAGAGCCGTTCAGAGACCCAGTACTTC. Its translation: CSVEDLEKESRSETQYF.